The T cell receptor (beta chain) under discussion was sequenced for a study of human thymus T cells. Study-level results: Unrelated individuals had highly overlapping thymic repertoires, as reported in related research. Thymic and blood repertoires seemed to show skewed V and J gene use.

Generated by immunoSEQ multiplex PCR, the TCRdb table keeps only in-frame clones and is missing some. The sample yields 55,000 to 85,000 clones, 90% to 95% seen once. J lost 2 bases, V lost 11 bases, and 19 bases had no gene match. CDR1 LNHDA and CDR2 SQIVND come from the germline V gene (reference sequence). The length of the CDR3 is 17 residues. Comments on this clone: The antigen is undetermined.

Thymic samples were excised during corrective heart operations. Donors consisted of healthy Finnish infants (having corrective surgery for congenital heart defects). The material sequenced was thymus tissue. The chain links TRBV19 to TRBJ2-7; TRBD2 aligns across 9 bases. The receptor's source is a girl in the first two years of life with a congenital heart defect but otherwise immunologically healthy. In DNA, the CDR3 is TGTGCCGGCCTTTGTATGGCGAAAGCGGGAGGTCCCTACGAGCAGTACTTC. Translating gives CAGLCMAKAGGPYEQYF.